The clone carrying this TCR beta chain showed up just a few times. What it recognizes is unknown. The data were obtained in a study of CD8 T cells in ankylosing spondylitis. In making TCR beta libraries, quantitative 5'-RACE with molecular barcodes was used. Each CDR3 protein is one row after TCRdb ran MiXCR on the 5' RACE reads. The table has some 140,000 distinct CDR3 sequences, roughly an eighth seen once. CDR1 is GTSNPN, CDR2 SVGIG, per germline (reference sequence). This CDR3 is 17 amino acids long. V lost 4 bases and J lost 0, with 19 bases in between. General observations from the study: Reportedly, matched ankylosing spondylitis synovial fluid was significantly enriched for disease-linked clones. Within peripheral blood, clones linked to disease were CD8+ and relatively rare. Made up of about eight highly homologous variants, a TCR beta motif appeared characteristic of ankylosing spondylitis blood.

The source material was blood, either unsorted or a sorted T cell fraction (not recorded which). The receptor comes from a female donor with ankylosing spondylitis or in good health (not recorded which). The chain recombines TRBV30 with TRBJ1-5; D remains ambiguous. CDR3 coding DNA: TGTGCCTGGAAGGCCGGGGTTGGGCGCCATAGCAATCAGCCCCAGCATTTT. Protein product: CAWKAGVGRHSNQPQHF.